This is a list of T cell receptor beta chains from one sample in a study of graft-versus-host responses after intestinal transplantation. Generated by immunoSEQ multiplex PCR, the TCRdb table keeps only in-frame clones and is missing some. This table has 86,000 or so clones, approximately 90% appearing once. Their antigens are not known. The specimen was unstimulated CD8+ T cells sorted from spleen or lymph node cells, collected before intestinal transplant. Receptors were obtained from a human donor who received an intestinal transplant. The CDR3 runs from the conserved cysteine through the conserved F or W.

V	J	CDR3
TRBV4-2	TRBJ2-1	CASSQDRAYNEQFF
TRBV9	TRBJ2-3	CASSPRPGQGTSTDTQYF
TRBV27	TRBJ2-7	CASSLAAGRYEQYF
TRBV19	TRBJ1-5	CASTPGPRRYSNQPQHF
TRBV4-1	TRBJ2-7	CASSHLWGTDEQYF
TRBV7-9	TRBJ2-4	CASTDQADKNIQYF
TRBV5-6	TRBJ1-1	CASSLDRRTEAFF
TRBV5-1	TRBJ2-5	CASSLDGETQYF
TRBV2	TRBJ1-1	CASYTGNEAFF
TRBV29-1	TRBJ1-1	CSVDSGAWNTEAFF
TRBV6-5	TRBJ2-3	CASGSVSAQYF
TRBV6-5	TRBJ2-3	CASSYQGGPVADTQYF
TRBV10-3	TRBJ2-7	CAISDVGGAGEQYF
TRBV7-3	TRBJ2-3	CASSLSQGFDTQYF
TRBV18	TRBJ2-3	CASSRSSGGARGADTQYF
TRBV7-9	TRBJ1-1	CASGRQGADIEAFF
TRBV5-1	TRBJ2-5	CASSLGTGGPQETQYF
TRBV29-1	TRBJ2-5	CSVEEVGGYQETQYF
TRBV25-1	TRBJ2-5	CASMGGAETQYF
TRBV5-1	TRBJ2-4	CASSTETVGNIQYF
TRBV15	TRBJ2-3	CATSRDRGIPDTQYF
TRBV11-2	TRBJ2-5	CASSRRDFQETQYF
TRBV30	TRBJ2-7	CAWSDEVAGEQYF
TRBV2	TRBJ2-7	CASSESQEVYEQYF
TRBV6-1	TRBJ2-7	CASSFGDPRTYEQYF
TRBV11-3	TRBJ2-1	CASSQIAGGYNEQFF
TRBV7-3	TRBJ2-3	CASSATPFITDTQYF
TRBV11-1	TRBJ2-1	CASSRLAGFGGGEQFF
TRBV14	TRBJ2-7	CASSQDLTPSPYEQYF